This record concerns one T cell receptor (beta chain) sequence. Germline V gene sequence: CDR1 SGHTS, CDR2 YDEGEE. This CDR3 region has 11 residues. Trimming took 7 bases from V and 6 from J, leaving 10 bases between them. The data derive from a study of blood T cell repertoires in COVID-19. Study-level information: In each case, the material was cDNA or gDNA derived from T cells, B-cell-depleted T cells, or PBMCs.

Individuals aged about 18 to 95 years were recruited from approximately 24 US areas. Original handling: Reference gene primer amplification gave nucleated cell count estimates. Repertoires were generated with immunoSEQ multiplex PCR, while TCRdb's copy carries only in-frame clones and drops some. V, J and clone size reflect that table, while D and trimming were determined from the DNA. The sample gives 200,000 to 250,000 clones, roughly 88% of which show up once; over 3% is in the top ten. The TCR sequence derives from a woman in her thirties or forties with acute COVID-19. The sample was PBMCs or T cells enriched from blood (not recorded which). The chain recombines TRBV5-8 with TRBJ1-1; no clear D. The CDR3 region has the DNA TGTGCCAGCCAGGCAGGCCCTGAAGCTTTCTTT. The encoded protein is CASQAGPEAFF.